The sequence of this T cell receptor (beta chain) was determined in a study of blood T cell repertoires in COVID-19. About the study: Acute and convalescent COVID-19 specimens originated in the United States, Italy and Spain.

In the study's own analysis: How many nucleated cells were present was estimated from reference gene primer amplification. Clones were read by immunoSEQ multiplex PCR, and TCRdb kept only the in-frame ones, dropping some. That table supplies the V and J calls and clone size; D and trimming were determined from the DNA. This table has fewer than 85,000 clones, roughly nine tenths appearing once. V lost 0 bases, J lost 8 bases, and 13 bases lay in between. Germline V gene data show CDR1 as MNHEY and CDR2 as SVGEGT. The CDR3 covers 14 residues. V and J are TRBV6-2 or TRBV6-3 and TRBJ1-1; D gene uncertain. This TCR was sampled from a man in his 60s with acute or convalescent COVID-19. Sequenced: peripheral blood. The CDR3 loop is CASSYSRLGEEAFF. For the CDR3, the DNA is TGTGCCAGCAGTTACTCGAGGCTGGGAGAAGAAGCTTTCTTT.